Listed here is a single TCR beta chain. This clone was seen a few times. No cognate antigen has been identified for it. No qualities accompany the bases; no much larger clone lies one base away. The CDR3 spans 15 residues, from the cysteine through the phenylalanine. Of the read, only the CDR3 DNA is kept; its 45 bases are in frame from base 1. In the germline V gene, CDR1 corresponds to SGHAT and CDR2 to FQNNGV. For this chain, trimming is 1 base at the V end and 4 bases at the J end, and the number of junction bases without a gene match is 6. The immunoSEQ Assay, a bias-controlled multiplex PCR, was used to amplify TCRbeta CDR3 regions from genomic DNA. The original pipeline was this. Nucleated cell counts per sample were estimated from amplification of reference gene primers within the assay. Sequence reads were collapsed and filtered to measure the absolute abundance of every unique TCRbeta CDR3 rearrangement. For each sample, productive Simpson clonality was calculated as the square root of Simpson's diversity index across productive rearrangements. Here the immuneACCESS table is served through TCRdb, limited to in-frame sequences with V and J called. Missing clones are a known gap in these copies; in checked studies unresolved V genes cover under half, and the rest lacks a known reason. V, J and clone size reflect that table, while D and trimming were determined from the DNA. For this sample the table gives 80,000 or so clones, of which around 82% were detected only once. Together, the top ten hold 8.5% to 12% of the sample.

The collaborating institutions used their own protocols to collect whole blood in K2EDTA tubes. For TCRbeta analysis, collaborators shipped samples in one of three forms: frozen whole blood, isolated PBMCs, or DNA extracted from either of those sample types. The sample originates from a study of blood T cell repertoires in COVID-19 (dated by TCRdb to 2018 to 2020). A note on the overall study: Collaborator samples came from the United States, Italy and Spain and covered acute and convalescent phases of COVID-19. The prospective study material was composed of cDNA or gDNA derived from T cells, B-cell-depleted T cells, or PBMCs. Subjects who had been exposed to COVID-19, were actively infected with it, or had recovered from it provided the deeply sampled blood TCRbeta repertoires that made up the dataset. The repertoires were released in a freely available public database meant as a resource for research on the immune response to SARS-CoV-2. Samples were obtained from the ongoing ImmuneRACE study (first 160 participants) and from over 1,000 subjects provided by 6 global collaborators. Sample metadata almost always included a de-identified subject ID, COVID-19 status, age in years and sex. Where available, HLA class I and class II types were taken from metadata supplied by the sample provider and were not determined by assay-based typing.

The investigation overall reported the following: The quantity of clinical and demographic metadata differed by source and by participant and was supplied without curation.

This sequence uses TRBV11-2 and TRBJ2-5; 7 of the junction bases match TRBD2. Sequences were obtained from peripheral blood. The receptor was isolated from a man aged 60-69 years with acute or convalescent COVID-19. The DNA is TGTGCCAGCAGCTTAGTTGGCGGGGGAGGAGAGACCCAGTACTTC. It translates as CASSLVGGGGETQYF. This CDR3, with the reference TRBV11-2 and TRBJ2-5 proteins standing in past its ends, gives the full variable domain EAGVAQSPRYKIIEKRQSVAFWCNPISGHATLYWYQQILGQGPKLLIQFQNNGVVDDSQLPKDRFSAERLKGVDSTLKIQPAKLEDSAVYLCASSLVGGGGETQYFGPGTRLLVL.